This T cell receptor beta chain was documented in a study of identical twins. The CDR3 extends over 17 amino acids. V was cut by 0 bases and J by 4 bases, with 18 bases left in between. The V gene's germline CDR1 is MGHRA and CDR2 YSYEKL. MiXCR was run by TCRdb on the 5' RACE reads, yielding one entry per CDR3 protein. The sample contains hundreds of thousands of distinct CDR3 sequences, over 8.5% of which appear only once. This clonotype occurred many times. The same sample was also used in a study of yellow fever vaccine responses in identical twins.

The rearrangement links TRBV4-1 to TRBJ2-5; D might be TRBD1 or TRBD2, each matching 5 bases. The sequencing sample was made of PBMCs. The TCR was taken from a woman aged 18 to 35 in good health. In DNA, the CDR3 is TGCGCCAGCAGCCAAGAAGCGCTGTCGGGGCACTTAGAGACCCAGTACTTC. Its protein product is CASSQEALSGHLETQYF.